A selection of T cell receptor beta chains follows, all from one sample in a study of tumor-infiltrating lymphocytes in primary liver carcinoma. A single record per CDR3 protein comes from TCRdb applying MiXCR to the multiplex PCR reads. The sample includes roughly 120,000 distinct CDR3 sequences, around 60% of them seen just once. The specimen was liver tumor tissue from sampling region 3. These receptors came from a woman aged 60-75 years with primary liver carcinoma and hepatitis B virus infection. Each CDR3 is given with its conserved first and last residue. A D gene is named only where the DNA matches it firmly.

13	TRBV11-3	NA	CASSYPLSTEAFF
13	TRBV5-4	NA	CASSPGTTNTIYF
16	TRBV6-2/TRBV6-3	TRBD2	CASSSLAGAATEELFF
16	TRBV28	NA	CASSSFGGHLGQVEYF
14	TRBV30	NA	CAWSPAISTDTQYF
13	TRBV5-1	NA	CASSLGGENEAFF
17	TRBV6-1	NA	CASSPSRRGTTNEKLFF
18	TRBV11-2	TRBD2	CASSLTGLAGGPTDTQYF
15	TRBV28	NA	CASSSTGGENTETFF
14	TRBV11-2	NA	CPSSLVREIDTQCF
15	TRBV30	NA	CAWRSVGWGNTEAFF
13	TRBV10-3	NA	CAMGRPGQVTQYF
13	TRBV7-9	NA	CASSLASHHEQYF
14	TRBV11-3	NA	CVSSPRDSKYEQYF
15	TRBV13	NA	CASSPGMGDTGELFF
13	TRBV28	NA	CASSQTGKHGYTF
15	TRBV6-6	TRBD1	CASSSASTGGSGYTF
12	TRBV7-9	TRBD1	CASSWDSYGYTF
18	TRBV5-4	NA	CASSLADRGGTSTDTQYF
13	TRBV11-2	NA	CARSSGMEFGYTF
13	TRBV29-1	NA	CSADILNTGELFF
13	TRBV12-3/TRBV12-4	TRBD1	CASSFGTGETQHF
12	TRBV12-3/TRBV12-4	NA	CASSQTSYEQYF
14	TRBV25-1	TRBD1	CASRDRASNQPQHF
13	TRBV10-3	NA	CTISESLTGEQFF
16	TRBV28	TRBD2	CASSIVGTSGKNEQFF
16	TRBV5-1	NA	CASSLAGQRNTGELFF
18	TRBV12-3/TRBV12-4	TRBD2	CVSSLDPGLAGGGNEQFF
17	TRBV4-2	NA	CTGSQVRPGAGGYDYTF
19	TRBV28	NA	CASSLGQFPVPKRTDTQYF
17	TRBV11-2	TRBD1	CAGTPTGQWTGANVLTF
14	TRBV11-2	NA	CASRWIGSTGTQYF
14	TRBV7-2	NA	CASSPIRTVGELFF
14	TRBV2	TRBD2	CASGGGSGANVLTF
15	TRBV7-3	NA	CASSLDGLDRNEQFF
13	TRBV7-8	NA	CASCGAVGETQYF
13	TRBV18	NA	CASSLGRSLEQYF
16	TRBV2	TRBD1	CASSKTGGSGANVLTF
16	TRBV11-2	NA	CASSTWLGGGGETQYF
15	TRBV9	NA	CASSVVSASGSPLHF
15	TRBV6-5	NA	CPSSYSIKSNQSQHF
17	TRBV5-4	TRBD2	CASSLRPSGTDTDTQCF
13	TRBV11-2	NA	CARGLDRIDTQYF
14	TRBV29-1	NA	CSVDVESRTDTQYF
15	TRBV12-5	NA	CASGLVGPGRNTQYF
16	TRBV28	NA	CASSHPGHVSYNEQFF
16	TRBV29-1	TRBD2	CSVEEGSGRAYNEQFF
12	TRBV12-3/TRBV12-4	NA	CASSLPGDDYTF
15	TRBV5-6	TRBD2	CTSSLVGGRWYGQFF
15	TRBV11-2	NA	CASSKQASPQETRYF
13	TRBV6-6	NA	CACSLDRNYGYTF
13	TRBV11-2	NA	CASSLDHNTPLHF
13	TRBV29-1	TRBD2	CSAATSLYNEQFF
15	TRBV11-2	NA	CASSSARGVGSPLHF